This passage covers 18 T cell receptor beta chains from one sample sequenced in a study of cytomegalovirus exposure and HLA in healthy donors. PCR used 60 Vbeta primers and 13 Jbeta primers. The assay was immunoSEQ multiplex PCR, and TCRdb's table has in-frame clones only and misses some. Here the sample spans more than 95,000 clones, about 76% being singletons. Sequences were obtained from PBMCs. Every receptor here comes from a woman aged 60-70 years in good health and CMV-seropositive.

This sequence joins TRBV4-3 and TRBJ2-5; 7 bases align to TRBD1. The CDR3 runs to 17 residues. Per germline, CDR1 LGHNA and CDR2 YSLEER. With V trimmed by 6 bases and J by 3 bases, 16 bases remained unmatched. Here the CDR3 reads CASSPTISGTAKETQYF. The CDR3 DNA follows: TGCGCCAGCAGTCCAACGATTTCCGGGACAGCGAAAGAGACCCAGTACTTC.

The chain uses TRBV6-5 and TRBJ1-5, with a weak D call TRBD1 (5 bases). The CDR3 sequence is 14 residues long. V was cut by 2 bases and J by 7 bases, with 12 bases left in between. From germline, CDR1 is MNHEY and CDR2 SVGAGI. CDR3 amino acids: CASSYGGSGQPQHF. CDR3 DNA sequence: TGTGCCAGCAGTTACGGGGGGAGCGGGCAGCCCCAGCATTTT.

V and J are TRBV7-3 and TRBJ2-2; D is unclear. The V gene's germline CDR1 is SGHTA and CDR2 FQGTGA. Trimming pared 1 base from V and 2 bases from J, leaving 11 bases between. CDR3 length equals 16 residues. In DNA form, the CDR3 reads TGTGCCAGCAGCTTAAACCAGGCATCCAACACCGGGGAGCTGTTTTTT. This gives the protein CASSLNQASNTGELFF.

The V call is TRBV7-2, the J call TRBJ1-2, with D uncertain. The CDR3 spans 13 residues. Deletions cut 0 bases from V and 6 bases from J, with 8 bases between. CDR1 is SGHTA, CDR2 FQGNSA, per germline. CDR3 DNA: TGTGCCAGCAGCTTAGCCCGAGTCCATGGCTACACCTTC. Residues: CASSLARVHGYTF.

This sequence joins TRBV5-1 and TRBJ2-1; D is possibly TRBD2 (6 bases). The CDR3 extends over 15 amino acids. Trimming left V 6 bases short and J 0 bases short, with 13 bases between. Germline values: CDR1 SGHRS, CDR2 YFSETQ. In DNA, the CDR3 is TGCGCCAGCACCTTAGCGGTCAGCTCCTACAATGAGCAGTTCTTC. Translating gives CASTLAVSSYNEQFF. Full variable domain (missing parts from reference TRBV5-1 and TRBJ2-1): KAGVTQTPRYLIKTRGQQVTLSCSPISGHRSVSWYQQTPGQGLQFLFEYFSETQRNKGNFPGRFSGRQFSNSRSEMNVSTLELGDSALYLCASTLAVSSYNEQFFGPGTRLTVL.

This chain joins TRBV7-6 and TRBJ1-5; D is uncertain. CDR3 length equals 16 residues. Germline V gives CDR1 SGHVS, CDR2 FNYEAQ. V lost 1 base and J 0 bases, leaving 10 bases between the germline ends. DNA of the CDR3: TGTGCCAGCAGCTTAGTCCCAGGCGATAGCAATCAGCCCCAGCATTTT. Translating it yields CASSLVPGDSNQPQHF.

The V gene is TRBV7-8, the J gene TRBJ2-7; TRBD1 is a possible D gene (6 bases). With 5 bases removed from V and 3 bases from J, the gap between germline ends came to 17 bases. Germline loops: CDR1 SGHVS, CDR2 FQNEAQ. This CDR3 contains 15 residues. The CDR3 nucleotides are TGTGCCAGCAGCCCCGGCCGGGACACCAGCTACGAGCAGTACTTC. Translating it yields CASSPGRDTSYEQYF.

The chain combines TRBV4-1 with TRBJ2-1; TRBD2 aligns across 8 bases. The V segment lost 1 base and the J segment 7 bases; nucleotides outside the gene matches: 6. This CDR3 comprises 15 residues. Per germline, CDR1 MGHRA and CDR2 YSYEKL. CDR3 DNA sequence: TGCGCCAGCAGCCAAGCCCAGCGGGGGTTGAATGAGCAGTTCTTC. As protein: CASSQAQRGLNEQFF.

The V and J genes are TRBV19 and TRBJ2-7; the D gene is possibly TRBD2 (6 bases). CDR3 length: 13 amino acids. The germline gives CDR1 LNHDA, CDR2 SQIVND (reference sequence). The germline V and J ends were trimmed by 5 bases and 4 bases, with 12 bases remaining between them. The CDR3 DNA sequence: TGTGCCAGTAGTGCGGGGATTCAATACGAGCAGTACTTC. Residues: CASSAGIQYEQYF. The full variable domain, its missing parts supplied by reference TRBV19 and TRBJ2-7, is DGGITQSPKYLFRKEGQNVTLSCEQNLNHDAMYWYRQDPGQGLRLIYYSQIVNDFQKGDIAEGYSVSREKKESFPLTVTSAQKNPTAFYLCASSAGIQYEQYFGPGTRLTVT.

This clone was picked up a small number of times. This chain links TRBV6-4 with TRBJ2-5, with 7 nucleotides matching TRBD1. The germline V gene encodes CDR1 MRHNA and CDR2 SNTAGT. The CDR3 contains 16 residues. V was pared by 6 bases and J by 3 bases, with 13 bases of the junction left unmatched. The DNA of the CDR3 is TGTGCCAGCAGAAAACGGGACAGAAGGAGGAAAGAGACCCAGTACTTC. It specifies CASRKRDRRRKETQYF.

The rearrangement links TRBV18 to TRBJ1-5; no clear D gene. This CDR3 has 13 amino acids. Germline assignment: CDR1 KGHSH and CDR2 LQKENI. V was shortened by 0 bases and J by 7 bases, with 7 bases between the two germline ends. The CDR3 sequence is CASSPPSGQPQHF. The CDR3 DNA reads TGTGCCAGCTCACCACCTTCGGGGCAGCCCCAGCATTTT.

V and J are TRBV23-1 and TRBJ2-4; tentative D call: TRBD2 (5 bases). TRBV23-1 is marked as an open reading frame, function uncertain. The CDR3 covers 14 residues. Trimming removed 6 bases at V and 1 base at J, with 10 bases between. In DNA form, the CDR3 reads TGCGCCAGCAGCCTAACGGGGGCCAAAAACATTCAGTACTTC. This sequence encodes CASSLTGAKNIQYF.

V and J are TRBV5-4 and TRBJ1-4; TRBD1 matches 9 bases. The CDR3 has 15 residues. Germline CDR1 is SGHNT and CDR2 is YYREEE (reference sequence). V lost 3 bases, J lost 7 bases, and 7 bases stayed unmatched. CDR3 sequence (DNA): TGTGCCAGCAGCTCAACAGGGGGCGCGGGTGAAAAACTGTTTTTT. Translation gives CASSSTGGAGEKLFF.

In this sample, this clone turned up a few times. This sequence joins TRBV27 and TRBJ2-1; 10 positions match TRBD2. This CDR3 is built from 12 residues. V shed 5 bases, J shed 13 bases, and the junction held 5 bases outside the gene matches. Germline lookup yields CDR1 MNHEY and CDR2 SMNVEV (reference sequence). The CDR3 loop reads CASSKREGIQFF. The CDR3 nucleotides read TGTGCCAGCAGTAAGCGGGAGGGAATTCAGTTCTTC.

This clone was counted once. The V gene is TRBV15, the J gene TRBJ1-5; 10 positions match TRBD1. This CDR3 is built from 15 residues. Germline V gene data show CDR1 as LNHNV and CDR2 as YYDKDF (reference sequence). J lost 6 bases, V lost 5 bases, and 7 bases had no gene match. The CDR3 loop reads CATSPRTGGLQPQHF. CDR3 coding DNA: TGTGCCACCAGCCCACGGACAGGGGGACTTCAGCCCCAGCATTTT.

The rearrangement links TRBV7-2 to TRBJ2-2, with D hard to call. V lost 4 bases, J lost 6 bases, and 9 bases lay in between. The CDR3 length is 13 residues. In germline, CDR1 is SGHTA, CDR2 FQGNSA. DNA of the CDR3: TGTGCCAGCAGCTCCCCCCCCGCCGGGGAGCTGTTTTTT. Translation gives CASSSPPAGELFF.

J is TRBJ1-4 and V is TRBV13; 7 nucleotides line up with TRBD1. The CDR3 totals 16 residues. The ends lost 5 bases at V and 5 bases at J; junction bases unmatched: 11. Germline CDR1 is PRHDT and CDR2 is FYEKMQ (reference sequence). The CDR3 region is CASSVNQGGLNEKLFF. CDR3 nucleotides: TGTGCCAGCAGCGTTAACCAAGGGGGCCTCAATGAAAAACTGTTTTTT. The full variable domain, in which reference TRBV13 and TRBJ1-4 provide the parts outside the CDR3, is AAGVIQSPRHLIKEKRETATLKCYPIPRHDTVYWYQQGPGQDPQFLISFYEKMQSDKGSIPDRFSAQQFSDYHSELNMSSLELGDSALYFCASSVNQGGLNEKLFFGSGTQLSVL.

The chain recombines TRBV5-1 with TRBJ2-5, with 8 bases fitting TRBD1. The CDR3 totals 13 residues. The V gene's germline CDR1 is SGHRS and CDR2 YFSETQ. The V segment lost 2 bases and the J segment 5 bases; nucleotides outside the gene matches: 2. CDR3 DNA: TGCGCCAGCAGCTTCTACAGGGGGGAGACCCAGTACTTC. It translates to CASSFYRGETQYF.